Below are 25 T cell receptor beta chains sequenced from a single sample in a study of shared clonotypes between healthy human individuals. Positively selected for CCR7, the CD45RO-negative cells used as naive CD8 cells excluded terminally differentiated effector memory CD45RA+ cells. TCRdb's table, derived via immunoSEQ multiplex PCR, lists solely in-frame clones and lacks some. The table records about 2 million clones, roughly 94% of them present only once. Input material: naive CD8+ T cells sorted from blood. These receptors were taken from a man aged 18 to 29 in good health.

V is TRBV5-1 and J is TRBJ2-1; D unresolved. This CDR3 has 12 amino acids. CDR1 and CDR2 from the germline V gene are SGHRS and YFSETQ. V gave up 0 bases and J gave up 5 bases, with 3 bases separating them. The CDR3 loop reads CASSLGNNEQFF. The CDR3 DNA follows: TGCGCCAGCAGCTTGGGAAACAATGAGCAGTTCTTC.

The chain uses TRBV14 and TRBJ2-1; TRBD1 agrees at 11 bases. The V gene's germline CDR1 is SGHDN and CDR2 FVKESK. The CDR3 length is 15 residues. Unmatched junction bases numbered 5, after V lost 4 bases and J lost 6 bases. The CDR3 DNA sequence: TGTGCCAGCAGCCTCGGACAGGGGGCAGGCAATGAGCAGTTCTTC. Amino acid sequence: CASSLGQGAGNEQFF.

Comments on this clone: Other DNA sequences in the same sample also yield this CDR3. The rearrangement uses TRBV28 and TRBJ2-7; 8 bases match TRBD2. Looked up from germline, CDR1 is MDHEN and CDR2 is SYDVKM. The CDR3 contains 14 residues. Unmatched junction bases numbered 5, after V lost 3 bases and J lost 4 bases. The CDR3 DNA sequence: TGTGCCAGCAGTTTCCTCGGGGGGGCTTACGAGCAGTACTTC. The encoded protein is CASSFLGGAYEQYF.

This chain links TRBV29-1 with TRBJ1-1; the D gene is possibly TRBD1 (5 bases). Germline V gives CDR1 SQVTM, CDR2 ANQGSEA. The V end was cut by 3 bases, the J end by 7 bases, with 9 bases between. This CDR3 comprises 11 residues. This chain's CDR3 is CSVEGGVEAFF. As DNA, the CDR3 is TGCAGCGTTGAGGGAGGGGTTGAAGCTTTCTTT.

CDR3 in amino acids: CASSLRQGGYGYTF. The DNA of the CDR3 is TGTGCCAGCAGCTTAAGACAGGGCGGCTATGGCTACACCTTC. The chain links TRBV7-9 to TRBJ1-2; TRBD1 matches 7 bases. The CDR3 length is 14 residues. CDR1 is SEHNR and CDR2 is FQNEAQ in the germline V gene (reference sequence). Losses at the gene ends were 2 bases for V and 4 bases for J; bases not matched to a gene: 4.

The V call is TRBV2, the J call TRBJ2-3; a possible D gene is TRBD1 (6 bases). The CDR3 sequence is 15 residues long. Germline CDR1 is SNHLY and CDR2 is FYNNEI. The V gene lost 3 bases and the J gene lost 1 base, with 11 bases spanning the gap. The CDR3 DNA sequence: TGTGCCAGCAGTGACCCACGACAGGGCACAGATACGCAGTATTTT. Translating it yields CASSDPRQGTDTQYF.

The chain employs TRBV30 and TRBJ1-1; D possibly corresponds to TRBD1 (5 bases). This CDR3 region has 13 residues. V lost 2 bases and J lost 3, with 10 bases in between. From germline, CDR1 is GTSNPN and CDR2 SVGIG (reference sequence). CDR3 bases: TGTGCCTGGAGTCCAGGGATCCACACTGAAGCTTTCTTT. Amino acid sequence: CAWSPGIHTEAFF.

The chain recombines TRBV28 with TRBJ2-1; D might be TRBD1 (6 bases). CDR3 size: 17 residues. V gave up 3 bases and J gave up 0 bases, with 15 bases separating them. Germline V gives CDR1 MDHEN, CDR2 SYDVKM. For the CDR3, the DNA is TGTGCCAGCAGTTTTAGTCGGGACATGAGCTCCTACAATGAGCAGTTCTTC. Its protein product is CASSFSRDMSSYNEQFF. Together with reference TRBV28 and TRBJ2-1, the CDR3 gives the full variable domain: DVKVTQSSRYLVKRTGEKVFLECVQDMDHENMFWYRQDPGLGLRLIYFSYDVKMKEKGDIPEGYSVSREKKERFSLILESASTNQTSMYLCASSFSRDMSSYNEQFFGPGTRLTVL.

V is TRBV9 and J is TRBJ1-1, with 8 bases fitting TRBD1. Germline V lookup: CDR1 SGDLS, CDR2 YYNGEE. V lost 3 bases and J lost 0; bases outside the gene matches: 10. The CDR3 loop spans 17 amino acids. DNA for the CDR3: TGTGCCAGCAGCGAAACTTTGACAGGGGCCATGAACACTGAAGCTTTCTTT. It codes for CASSETLTGAMNTEAFF.

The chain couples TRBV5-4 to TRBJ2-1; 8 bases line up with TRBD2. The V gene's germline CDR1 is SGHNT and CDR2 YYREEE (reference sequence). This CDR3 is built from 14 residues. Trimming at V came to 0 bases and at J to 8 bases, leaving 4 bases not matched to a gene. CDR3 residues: CASSLEGLDYEQFF. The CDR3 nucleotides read TGTGCCAGCAGCTTGGAGGGACTAGACTATGAGCAGTTCTTC.

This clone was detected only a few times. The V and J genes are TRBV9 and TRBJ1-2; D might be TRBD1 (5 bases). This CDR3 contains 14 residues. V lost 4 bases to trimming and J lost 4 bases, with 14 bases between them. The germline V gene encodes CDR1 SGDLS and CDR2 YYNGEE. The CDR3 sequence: CASSINWDGYGYTF. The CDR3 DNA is TGTGCCAGCAGCATCAACTGGGACGGCTATGGCTACACCTTC.

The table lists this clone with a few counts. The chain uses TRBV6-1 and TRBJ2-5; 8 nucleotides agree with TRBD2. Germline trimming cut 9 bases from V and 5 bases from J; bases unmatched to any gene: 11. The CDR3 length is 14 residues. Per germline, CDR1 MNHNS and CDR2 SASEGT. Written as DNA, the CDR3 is TGTGCCAGACACCGGGGGGGGATGGCTGAGACCCAGTACTTC. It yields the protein CARHRGGMAETQYF.

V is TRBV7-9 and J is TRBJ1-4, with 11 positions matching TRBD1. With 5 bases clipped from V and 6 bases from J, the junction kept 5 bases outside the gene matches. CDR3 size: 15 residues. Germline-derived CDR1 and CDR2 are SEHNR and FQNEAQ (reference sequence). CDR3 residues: CASSARTGGDEKLFF. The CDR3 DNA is TGTGCCAGCAGCGCCCGGACAGGGGGCGATGAAAAACTGTTTTTT.

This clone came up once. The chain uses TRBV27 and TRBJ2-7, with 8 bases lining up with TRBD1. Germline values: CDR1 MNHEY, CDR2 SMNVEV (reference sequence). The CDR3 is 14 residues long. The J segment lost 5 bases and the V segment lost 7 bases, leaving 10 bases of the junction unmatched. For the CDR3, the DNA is TGTGCCAGCACCTCGACAGGGGCAATCGACGAGCAGTACTTC. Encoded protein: CASTSTGAIDEQYF.

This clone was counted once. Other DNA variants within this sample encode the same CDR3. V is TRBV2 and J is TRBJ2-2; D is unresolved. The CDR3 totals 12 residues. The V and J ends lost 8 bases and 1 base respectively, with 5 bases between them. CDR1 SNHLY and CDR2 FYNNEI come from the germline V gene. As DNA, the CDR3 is TGTGCCAGCGTGGAGAACACCGGGGAGCTGTTTTTT. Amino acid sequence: CASVENTGELFF.

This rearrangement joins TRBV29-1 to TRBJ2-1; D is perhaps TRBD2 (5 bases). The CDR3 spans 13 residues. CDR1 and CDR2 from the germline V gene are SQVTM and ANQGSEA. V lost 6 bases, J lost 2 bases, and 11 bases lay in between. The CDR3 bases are TGCAGCGTGTACGGGGTGGCCTACAATGAGCAGTTCTTC. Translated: CSVYGVAYNEQFF.

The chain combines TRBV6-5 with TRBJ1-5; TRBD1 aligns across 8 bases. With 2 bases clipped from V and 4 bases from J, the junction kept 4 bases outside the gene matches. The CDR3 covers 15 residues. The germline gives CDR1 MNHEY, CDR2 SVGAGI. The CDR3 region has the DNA TGTGCCAGCAGTTACGACGGACAGGGAAATCAGCCCCAGCATTTT. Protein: CASSYDGQGNQPQHF.

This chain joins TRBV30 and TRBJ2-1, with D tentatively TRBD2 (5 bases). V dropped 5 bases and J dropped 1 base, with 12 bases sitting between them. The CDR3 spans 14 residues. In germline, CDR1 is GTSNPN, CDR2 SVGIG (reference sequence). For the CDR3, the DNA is TGTGCCTGGGGCGGGCCCGTGTCCTACAATGAGCAGTTCTTC. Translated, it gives CAWGGPVSYNEQFF.

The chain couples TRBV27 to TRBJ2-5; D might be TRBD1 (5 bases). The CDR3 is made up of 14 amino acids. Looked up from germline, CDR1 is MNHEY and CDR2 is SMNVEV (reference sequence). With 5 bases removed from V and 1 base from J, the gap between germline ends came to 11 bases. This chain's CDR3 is CASSARVLQETQYF. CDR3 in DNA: TGTGCCAGCAGTGCCAGGGTACTCCAAGAGACCCAGTACTTC.

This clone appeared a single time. CDR3 residues: CASSSSGANTGELFF. In DNA, the CDR3 is TGCGCCAGCAGCTCCTCAGGGGCGAACACCGGGGAGCTGTTTTTT. V usage is TRBV4-1 and J usage is TRBJ2-2; D is perhaps TRBD1 (6 bases). CDR1 and CDR2 (germline): MGHRA, YSYEKL. V lost 5 bases to trimming and J lost 0 bases, with 10 bases between them. The CDR3 runs 15 residues.

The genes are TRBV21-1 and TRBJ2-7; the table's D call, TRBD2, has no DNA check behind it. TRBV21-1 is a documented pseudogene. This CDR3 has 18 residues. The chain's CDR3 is CASSKAFIGLAGGTEQYF. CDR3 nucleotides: TGTGCCAGCAGCAAAGCCTTCATCGGACTAGCGGGAGGGACCGAGCAGTACTTC.

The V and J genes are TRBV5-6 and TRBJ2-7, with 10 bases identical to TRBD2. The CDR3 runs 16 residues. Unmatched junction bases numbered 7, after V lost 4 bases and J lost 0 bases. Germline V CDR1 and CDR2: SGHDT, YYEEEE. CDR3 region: CASSQSGLAASYEQYF. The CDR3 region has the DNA TGTGCCAGCAGCCAAAGCGGACTAGCGGCCTCCTACGAGCAGTACTTC.

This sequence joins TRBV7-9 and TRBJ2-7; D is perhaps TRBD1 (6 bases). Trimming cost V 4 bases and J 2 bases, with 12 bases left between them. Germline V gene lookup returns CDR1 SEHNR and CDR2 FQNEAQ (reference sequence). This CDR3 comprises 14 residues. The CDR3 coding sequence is TGTGCCAGCAGCTCTACAGGGTCACCCTACGAGCAGTACTTC. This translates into CASSSTGSPYEQYF.

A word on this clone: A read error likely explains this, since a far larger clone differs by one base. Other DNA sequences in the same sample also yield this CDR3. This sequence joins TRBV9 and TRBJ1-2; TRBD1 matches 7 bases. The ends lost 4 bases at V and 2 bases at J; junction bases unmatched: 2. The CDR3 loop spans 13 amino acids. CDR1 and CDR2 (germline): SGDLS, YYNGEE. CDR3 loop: CASSSGQNYGYTF. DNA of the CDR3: TGTGCCAGCAGCTCGGGACAGAACTATGGCTACACCTTC.

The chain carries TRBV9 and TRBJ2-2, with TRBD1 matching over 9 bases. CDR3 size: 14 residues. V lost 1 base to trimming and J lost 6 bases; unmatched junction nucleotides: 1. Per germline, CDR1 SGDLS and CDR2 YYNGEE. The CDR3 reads CASSVRTGAGELFF. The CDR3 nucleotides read TGTGCCAGCAGCGTACGGACAGGGGCCGGGGAGCTGTTTTTT.